Sequencing of this TCR beta chain was carried out in a study of T cell responses to AZD1222 COVID-19 vaccine. General observations from the study: Epitopes outside B.1.351 and B.1.1.7 mutated regions reportedly drew nearly half of spike TCRs. Recipients of two AZD1222 doses showed rising Spike-specific TCR breadth and depth. Mostly white British, mostly female donors; authors suggested clonal diversity may be underestimated. Seropositive at baseline were only a handful of AZD1222 recipients.

Trimming took 3 bases from V and 7 from J, leaving 12 bases between them. The CDR3 spans 14 residues. Germline V gene data show CDR1 as MNHNS and CDR2 as SASEGT. Worth noting for this clone: The antigen is unknown.

Only in-frame clones appear in the TCRdb table, and some are missing; sequencing was by immunoSEQ multiplex PCR. The sample holds more than 80,000 clones; 70% to 90% are singletons and the top ten take roughly 3.6%. The chain combines TRBV6-1 with TRBJ2-2, with no clear D. This TCR was recovered from an adult who received the AZD1222 COVID-19 vaccine. This specimen consisted of peripheral blood, obtained 28 days after the second AZD1222 dose. CDR3 bases: TGTGCCAGCAGTGACCCAGTGGGGTACGGGGAGCTGTTTTTT. This encodes CASSDPVGYGELFF.